This section outlines one TCR beta chain sequence together with its context. This entry is derived from a study of blood T cell repertoires in COVID-19. Study information: Sample material is recorded as cDNA or gDNA derived from T cells, B-cell-depleted T cells, or PBMCs.

Germline CDR1 is MDHEN and CDR2 is SYDVKM. The CDR3 covers 12 residues. V lost 6 bases, J lost 8 bases, and 4 bases stayed unmatched. In the original analysis: For nucleated cells, counts were estimated from reference gene primer amplification. The method was immunoSEQ multiplex PCR; TCRdb's version includes in-frame clones alone and lacks a portion of them. For V, J and clone size, that table is used; D and trimming come from the DNA. The data show around 130,000 clones, 65% to 90% seen once. The genes are TRBV28 and TRBJ1-2, with 9 bases identical to TRBD1. Sequencing was done on a sample of peripheral blood. This clonotype was sampled from a middle-aged man with acute or convalescent COVID-19. The CDR3 is CASSTGGLGYTF. In DNA form, the CDR3 reads TGTGCCAGCAGCACAGGGGGCTTAGGCTACACCTTC.